The rows below give T cell receptor beta chains drawn from one sample of a study of blood T cell repertoires in COVID-19. Measured with immunoSEQ multiplex PCR; TCRdb has only the in-frame clones, and not every one. This sample has about 270,000 clones, with more than 70% found just once. Sequencing used PBMCs or T cells enriched from blood (not recorded which). The receptors derive from a woman in her sixties in a cohort exposed to, infected with or recovered from COVID-19 (not recorded which). Each CDR3 is given with its conserved first and last residue. Each record gives: clone size, J gene, V gene, CDR3 protein. A row's size may be missing; if present it is once, few, many or a size class.

>.|TRBJ1-5|TRBV28
CASSIGTGNQPQHF
>.|TRBJ2-7|TRBV5-1
CASSLGREIRYYEQYF
>.|TRBJ2-1|TRBV12-5
CASTAGDYNEQFF
>.|TRBJ2-5|TRBV7-8
CASSSTNGGQETQYF
>.|TRBJ2-6|TRBV7-8
CASSLVWGVSGANVLTF
>.|TRBJ2-1|TRBV2
CASRGTSGIRDYNEQFF
>few|TRBJ1-1|TRBV5-1
CASSPGQGAEAFF
>.|TRBJ1-5|TRBV9
CASSEPGVHQPQHF
>.|TRBJ1-1|TRBV28
CASSLYRQVNTEAFF
>.|TRBJ2-1|TRBV28
CASSSGSVNNEQFF